These T cell receptor beta chains were read from a single sample in a study of T cells in Graves' hyperthyroidism and ophthalmopathy. TCRdb ran MiXCR on the multiplex PCR reads and lists one entry per CDR3 protein. The data hold 300,000 to 450,000 distinct CDR3 sequences, with about 25% observed a single time. The sequencing sample was made of blood. Receptor source: a man aged 50-60 years with Graves' hyperthyroidism. The CDR3 runs from the conserved cysteine through the conserved F or W. Fields, in order: clone size, V gene, D gene, CDR3 length, J gene, CDR3 DNA, CDR3 protein. D genes are given only for firm matches. Clone size appears in some rows only: once, few, many, or a class for an expanded clone.

clone_size: NA; v_call: TRBV6-1; d_call: NA; cdr3_length: 16; j_call: TRBJ1-6; cdr3_nt: TGTGCCAGCAGCGACACTCCGGGTTCCTCGTATTCACCCCTCCACTTT; cdr3_aa: CASSDTPGSSYSPLHF
clone_size: many; v_call: TRBV2; d_call: TRBD2; cdr3_length: 14; j_call: TRBJ2-1; cdr3_nt: TGTGCCAGCAGTGAATTAACTAGCGGGAATGAGCAGTTCTTC; cdr3_aa: CASSELTSGNEQFF
clone_size: many; v_call: TRBV2; d_call: NA; cdr3_length: 13; j_call: TRBJ1-2; cdr3_nt: TGTGCCAGCAGTGAAGCAGGGAACTATGGCTACACCTTC; cdr3_aa: CASSEAGNYGYTF
clone_size: few; v_call: TRBV7-2; d_call: NA; cdr3_length: 13; j_call: TRBJ2-7; cdr3_nt: TGTGCCAGCAGCTCGGGCCCGGCCCGCGAGCAGTACTTC; cdr3_aa: CASSSGPAREQYF
clone_size: once; v_call: TRBV28; d_call: TRBD1; cdr3_length: 14; j_call: TRBJ2-7; cdr3_nt: TGTGCCAGCAGCTTAATTGGCGGACAGGAAAGGCAGTACTTC; cdr3_aa: CASSLIGGQERQYF
clone_size: few; v_call: TRBV25-1; d_call: TRBD1; cdr3_length: 16; j_call: TRBJ2-5; cdr3_nt: TGTGCCAGCAGTGAATGGACAGGGGGGAACCAAGAGACCCAGTACTTC; cdr3_aa: CASSEWTGGNQETQYF
clone_size: many; v_call: TRBV2; d_call: TRBD1; cdr3_length: 14; j_call: TRBJ2-5; cdr3_nt: TGTGCCAGCAGACCTGCCGGGACAGCAGAGACCCAGTACTTC; cdr3_aa: CASRPAGTAETQYF
clone_size: many; v_call: TRBV24-1; d_call: NA; cdr3_length: 16; j_call: TRBJ1-5; cdr3_nt: TGTGCCACCACCGCATTGGCAGGGAGGAAAAATCAGCCCCAGCATTTT; cdr3_aa: CATTALAGRKNQPQHF
clone_size: few; v_call: TRBV24-1; d_call: NA; cdr3_length: 13; j_call: TRBJ2-2; cdr3_nt: TGTGCCACCACTACACCGAACACCGGGGAGCTGTTTTTT; cdr3_aa: CATTTPNTGELFF
clone_size: few; v_call: TRBV12-3/TRBV12-4; d_call: NA; cdr3_length: 11; j_call: TRBJ2-7; cdr3_nt: TGTGCCAGCAGTTTCGATACCGAGCAGTACTTC; cdr3_aa: CASSFDTEQYF
clone_size: few; v_call: TRBV2; d_call: NA; cdr3_length: 12; j_call: TRBJ2-7; cdr3_nt: TGTGCCAGTCAGGGGGGCCGCTACGAGCAGTACTTC; cdr3_aa: CASQGGRYEQYF
clone_size: many; v_call: TRBV20-1; d_call: TRBD2; cdr3_length: 15; j_call: TRBJ2-1; cdr3_nt: TGCAGTGCTCCCCCGATTAGCGGGAGATACAATGAGCAGTTCTTC; cdr3_aa: CSAPPISGRYNEQFF
clone_size: NA; v_call: TRBV7-3; d_call: TRBD2; cdr3_length: 17; j_call: TRBJ2-1; cdr3_nt: TGTGCCAGCAGCCAAGATACCAGCCTAGCGGGAGGCTCGGAGCAGTTCTTC; cdr3_aa: CASSQDTSLAGGSEQFF
clone_size: many; v_call: TRBV7-6; d_call: TRBD1; cdr3_length: 15; j_call: TRBJ2-7; cdr3_nt: TGTGCCAGCAGCTTAGGTGACAGGGGTGGCTACGAGCAGTACTTC; cdr3_aa: CASSLGDRGGYEQYF
clone_size: NA; v_call: TRBV29-1; d_call: TRBD2; cdr3_length: 15; j_call: TRBJ2-1; cdr3_nt: TGCAGCGTGGAGAGACTAGCGGGATATCTGAATGAGCAGTTCTTC; cdr3_aa: CSVERLAGYLNEQFF
clone_size: NA; v_call: TRBV29-1; d_call: NA; cdr3_length: 13; j_call: TRBJ2-7; cdr3_nt: TGCAGCGTTGAAGATCGGGCAGGCTACGAGCAGTACTTC; cdr3_aa: CSVEDRAGYEQYF
clone_size: many; v_call: TRBV30; d_call: NA; cdr3_length: 13; j_call: TRBJ2-2; cdr3_nt: TGTGCCTGGAGGAAAGGAAGCACCGGGGAGCTGTTTTTT; cdr3_aa: CAWRKGSTGELFF
clone_size: NA; v_call: TRBV5-5; d_call: TRBD2; cdr3_length: 16; j_call: TRBJ2-3; cdr3_nt: TGTGCCAGCAGCTTCGGACTAGCGGGGTACACAGATACGCAGTATTTT; cdr3_aa: CASSFGLAGYTDTQYF
clone_size: NA; v_call: TRBV4-1; d_call: NA; cdr3_length: 14; j_call: TRBJ1-2; cdr3_nt: TGCGCCAGCAGCCAAGAGCCCACCAACTATAGCTACACCTTC; cdr3_aa: CASSQEPTNYSYTF
clone_size: many; v_call: TRBV11-2; d_call: NA; cdr3_length: 15; j_call: TRBJ2-4; cdr3_nt: TGTGCCAGCAGCCATATAGAGCTAGCCAAAAACATTCAGTACTTC; cdr3_aa: CASSHIELAKNIQYF
clone_size: NA; v_call: TRBV12-3/TRBV12-4; d_call: NA; cdr3_length: 15; j_call: TRBJ1-1; cdr3_nt: TGTGCCAGCAGTTTACACAGACAAAAGAACACTGAAGCTTTCTTT; cdr3_aa: CASSLHRQKNTEAFF
clone_size: few; v_call: TRBV5-6; d_call: NA; cdr3_length: 16; j_call: TRBJ2-4; cdr3_nt: TGTGCCAGCAGCTTTGGACAAACGATAGCCAAAAACATTCAGTACTTC; cdr3_aa: CASSFGQTIAKNIQYF
clone_size: few; v_call: TRBV6-1; d_call: TRBD1; cdr3_length: 14; j_call: TRBJ1-2; cdr3_nt: TGTGCCAGCAGTGAAGCGGGACAGGGGAATGGCTACACCTTC; cdr3_aa: CASSEAGQGNGYTF
clone_size: many; v_call: TRBV5-1; d_call: NA; cdr3_length: 12; j_call: TRBJ2-1; cdr3_nt: TGCGCCAGCAGCTTTGATTCGGATGAGCAGTTCTTC; cdr3_aa: CASSFDSDEQFF
clone_size: NA; v_call: TRBV12-3/TRBV12-4; d_call: TRBD1; cdr3_length: 17; j_call: TRBJ2-1; cdr3_nt: TGTGCCAGCAGTAAAGGGGACAGGGGGCGCGGTGGGAATGAGCAGTTCTTC; cdr3_aa: CASSKGDRGRGGNEQFF
clone_size: many; v_call: TRBV28; d_call: NA; cdr3_length: 13; j_call: TRBJ1-5; cdr3_nt: TGTGCCAGCAGACAGGGCCTCAATCAGCCCCAGCATTTT; cdr3_aa: CASRQGLNQPQHF
clone_size: NA; v_call: TRBV27; d_call: TRBD1; cdr3_length: 14; j_call: TRBJ1-5; cdr3_nt: TGTACCAGCAGTTCTCAAGGGGGCTTGCAGCCCCAGCATTTT; cdr3_aa: CTSSSQGGLQPQHF
clone_size: once; v_call: TRBV20-1; d_call: NA; cdr3_length: 15; j_call: TRBJ2-3; cdr3_nt: TGCAGTGCTAGATCGAACGGGGCCGGCACAGATACGCAGTATTTT; cdr3_aa: CSARSNGAGTDTQYF
clone_size: NA; v_call: TRBV11-1; d_call: NA; cdr3_length: 12; j_call: TRBJ1-4; cdr3_nt: TGTGCCAGCAGCCTCGACGGGGAAAAACTGTTTTTT; cdr3_aa: CASSLDGEKLFF
clone_size: NA; v_call: TRBV2; d_call: NA; cdr3_length: 13; j_call: TRBJ1-5; cdr3_nt: TGTGCCAGCAGTGTGAGAAGCAATCAGCCCCAGCATTTT; cdr3_aa: CASSVRSNQPQHF
clone_size: NA; v_call: TRBV2; d_call: NA; cdr3_length: 15; j_call: TRBJ1-4; cdr3_nt: TGTGCCAGCAGTGAAGGGATATCAACTAATGAAAAACTGTTTTTT; cdr3_aa: CASSEGISTNEKLFF
clone_size: few; v_call: TRBV6-1; d_call: TRBD1; cdr3_length: 15; j_call: TRBJ2-7; cdr3_nt: TGTGCCAGCAGTTCCCTCGGGACAGGGTATGCCGAGCAGTACTTC; cdr3_aa: CASSSLGTGYAEQYF
clone_size: many; v_call: TRBV2; d_call: NA; cdr3_length: 15; j_call: TRBJ1-2; cdr3_nt: TGTGCCAGCAGTGAAGAGGTGGGACGGGCCGAGGGCTACACCTTC; cdr3_aa: CASSEEVGRAEGYTF
clone_size: once; v_call: TRBV12-3/TRBV12-4; d_call: TRBD2; cdr3_length: 15; j_call: TRBJ2-7; cdr3_nt: TGTGCCAGGAGCTCTCTTGGCGGGAGGGCAGATACGCAGTACTTC; cdr3_aa: CARSSLGGRADTQYF
clone_size: few; v_call: TRBV7-3; d_call: NA; cdr3_length: 16; j_call: TRBJ2-1; cdr3_nt: TGTGCCAGCAGCTTAACCGGGCCTAGCGTATACAATGAGCAGTTCTTC; cdr3_aa: CASSLTGPSVYNEQFF
clone_size: NA; v_call: TRBV7-6; d_call: TRBD2; cdr3_length: 17; j_call: TRBJ2-1; cdr3_nt: TGTGCCAGCAGCACAGAGTGGAGACTAGCGGATAAAAATGAGCAGTTCTTC; cdr3_aa: CASSTEWRLADKNEQFF
clone_size: NA; v_call: TRBV7-2; d_call: TRBD1; cdr3_length: 16; j_call: TRBJ1-5; cdr3_nt: TGTGCCAGCAGACCCACAGGGGGCCTAAGCAATCAGCCCCAGCATTTT; cdr3_aa: CASRPTGGLSNQPQHF
clone_size: NA; v_call: TRBV18; d_call: NA; cdr3_length: 14; j_call: TRBJ1-6; cdr3_nt: TGTGCCAGCTCACCTACAGGAATTAATTCACCCCTCCACTTT; cdr3_aa: CASSPTGINSPLHF
clone_size: few; v_call: TRBV7-3; d_call: TRBD1; cdr3_length: 17; j_call: TRBJ1-2; cdr3_nt: TGTGCCAGCAGCTTAACGTTCCCCGGCAGGGGGTTCTATGGCTACACCTTC; cdr3_aa: CASSLTFPGRGFYGYTF
clone_size: NA; v_call: TRBV19; d_call: NA; cdr3_length: 14; j_call: TRBJ2-7; cdr3_nt: TGTGCCAGTAGTGGATTCCTCGGGGGCTACGAGCAGTACTTC; cdr3_aa: CASSGFLGGYEQYF
clone_size: few; v_call: TRBV13; d_call: TRBD2; cdr3_length: 17; j_call: TRBJ2-7; cdr3_nt: TGTACCAGCAGCTTAGCGGGACTAGCGGGAGGGCCTGGCGAGCAGTACTTC; cdr3_aa: CTSSLAGLAGGPGEQYF
clone_size: NA; v_call: TRBV7-8; d_call: TRBD1; cdr3_length: 14; j_call: TRBJ2-7; cdr3_nt: TGTGCCAGCACCGAGTCCGGGACAGGTGGCGAGCAGTACTTC; cdr3_aa: CASTESGTGGEQYF
clone_size: NA; v_call: TRBV5-1; d_call: TRBD2; cdr3_length: 16; j_call: TRBJ2-5; cdr3_nt: TGCGCCAGCAGCTTGGGTCCGCCAGGGCGGGAGGAGACCCAGTACTTC; cdr3_aa: CASSLGPPGREETQYF
clone_size: NA; v_call: TRBV29-1; d_call: TRBD1; cdr3_length: 12; j_call: TRBJ2-5; cdr3_nt: TGCAGCGTTGAGGGACAGGGACTGCGCCAGTACTTC; cdr3_aa: CSVEGQGLRQYF
clone_size: many; v_call: TRBV7-8; d_call: NA; cdr3_length: 14; j_call: TRBJ2-1; cdr3_nt: TGTGCCAGCAGCTTAGAAGACGTATACAATGAGCAGTTCTTC; cdr3_aa: CASSLEDVYNEQFF
clone_size: NA; v_call: TRBV5-6; d_call: TRBD2; cdr3_length: 14; j_call: TRBJ2-1; cdr3_nt: TGTGCCAGCAGCTTGACCGGGACTAGCTGGGAGCAGTTCTTC; cdr3_aa: CASSLTGTSWEQFF
clone_size: few; v_call: TRBV6-2/TRBV6-3; d_call: NA; cdr3_length: 15; j_call: TRBJ2-7; cdr3_nt: TGTGCCAGCAGTTCGGACACCTCCATGACCTACGAGCAGTACTTC; cdr3_aa: CASSSDTSMTYEQYF
clone_size: NA; v_call: TRBV7-9; d_call: NA; cdr3_length: 14; j_call: TRBJ1-5; cdr3_nt: TGTGCCAGCAGCGGAGAGAATAGCAATCAGCCCCAGCATTTT; cdr3_aa: CASSGENSNQPQHF
clone_size: NA; v_call: TRBV6-1; d_call: NA; cdr3_length: 16; j_call: TRBJ2-7; cdr3_nt: TGTGCCAGCAGCAAAACCGACAGCAATAAATTATACGAGCAGTACTTC; cdr3_aa: CASSKTDSNKLYEQYF